The rows below give T cell receptor beta chains drawn from one sample of a study of graft-versus-host responses after intestinal transplantation. Using immunoSEQ multiplex PCR, the repertoire was profiled, and TCRdb retains in-frame clones only, with some absent. The repertoire consists of about 17,000 clones, with around 42% occurring once and the leading ten covering roughly 3.5%. Sequencing was performed on alloreactive CD8+ T cells from a mixed lymphocyte reaction culture, taken before intestinal transplant. Receptors originate from a human patient who received an intestinal transplant. Each CDR3 is given with its conserved first and last residue. Fields, in order: D gene, clone size, J gene, V gene, CDR3 DNA, CDR3 protein. A D gene is named only where the DNA matches it firmly. Where a row states a size, it is once, few, many or the class of an expanded clone; other rows omit it.

NA NA TRBJ1-5 TRBV16 TGTGCCAGCAGCCTCCACCGCCCAGGTCAGCCCCAGCATTTT CASSLHRPGQPQHF
TRBD2 NA TRBJ2-1 TRBV4-1 TGCGCCAGCAGCCAAGTAACGGGAGGAGGGGAGCAGTTCTTC CASSQVTGGGEQFF
NA few TRBJ1-2 TRBV13 TGTGCCAGCAGCTTAGCGGCGGACTATGGCTACACCTTC CASSLAADYGYTF
NA few TRBJ2-3 TRBV5-5 TGTGCCAGCAGCTTAGGGGTGGTAGTTCCAGATACGCAGTATTTT CASSLGVVVPDTQYF
TRBD1 NA TRBJ2-1 TRBV5-8 TGTGCCAGCAGCCACGGACAGGGAATCTCCCCCCCCACACACAATGAGCAGTTCTTC CASSHGQGISPPTHNEQFF
TRBD2 NA TRBJ2-2 TRBV5-4 TGTGCCAGCAGGACCGAGCGGGACCTATATACCGGGGAGCTGTTTTTT CASRTERDLYTGELFF
NA NA TRBJ2-7 TRBV9 TGTGCCAGCAGTGAGGACGGATTTTACGAGCAGTACTTC CASSEDGFYEQYF
NA NA TRBJ2-7 TRBV7-9 TGTGCCAGCAGCTCGGGGGTCTACGAGCAGTACTTC CASSSGVYEQYF
NA NA TRBJ2-1 TRBV28 TGTGCCAGCAGTTTCCCGGCCGCGGGAAGGGGTTACAATGAGCAGTTCTTC CASSFPAAGRGYNEQFF
NA medium-sized TRBJ2-1 TRBV6-1 TGTGCCAGCACCATGTTCGCCTCCTACAATGAGCAGTTCTTC CASTMFASYNEQFF
TRBD1 NA TRBJ2-7 TRBV4-1 TGCGCCAGCAGCCCATGGACAGGGAGATACGAGCAGTACTTC CASSPWTGRYEQYF
TRBD1 few TRBJ1-1 TRBV19 TGTGCCAGTACCTGGACAGGGATCAGCGAGGGGACTGAAGCTTTCTTT CASTWTGISEGTEAFF
NA NA TRBJ1-4 TRBV7-7 TGTGCCAGCAGCTCCACCCTTAATGAAAAACTGTTTTTT CASSSTLNEKLFF
TRBD2 NA TRBJ2-7 TRBV5-6 TGTGCCAGCAGCTTAGGACTAGCGGGAGTTGGCGAGCAGTACTTC CASSLGLAGVGEQYF
NA NA TRBJ1-1 TRBV4-2 TGTGCCAGCAGCTTTAGAGGCCATGGGGCCGGGACAGAAGCTTTCTTT CASSFRGHGAGTEAFF
NA NA TRBJ2-4 TRBV5-1 TGCGCCAGCAGCTTGGTGTTCCAGTCTCTAGCCAAAAACATTCAGTACTTC CASSLVFQSLAKNIQYF
TRBD1 NA TRBJ1-2 TRBV6-4 TGTGCCAGCAGCGAACTGGACAGGGGAAACTATGGCTACACCTTC CASSELDRGNYGYTF
TRBD2 NA TRBJ2-1 TRBV9 TGTGCCAGCAGCGCTAGCGGGAACTCCTACAATGAGCAGTTCTTC CASSASGNSYNEQFF
NA NA TRBJ2-7 TRBV5-6 TGTGCCAGCACCCGTCAGGGGCGGCCCTACGAGCAGTACTTC CASTRQGRPYEQYF
TRBD2 NA TRBJ2-1 TRBV5-1 TGCGCCAGCAACCAACTAGCGGATTACAATGAGCAGTTCTTC CASNQLADYNEQFF
NA once TRBJ2-7 TRBV9 TGTGCCAGCAGCGTAGCTCCTAACTCCTACGAGCAGTACTTC CASSVAPNSYEQYF
TRBD1 NA TRBJ2-5 TRBV7-2 TGTGCCAGCAGCTCAACCGGGACAGCTTACCAAGAGACCCAGTACTTC CASSSTGTAYQETQYF
NA medium-sized TRBJ2-7 TRBV27 TGTGCCAGCAGTTATGGAGGAGGCTACGAGCAGTACTTC CASSYGGGYEQYF
NA NA TRBJ2-1 TRBV6-6 TGTGCCAGCAGTTCCTGGGATGAGCAGTTCTTC CASSSWDEQFF
NA few TRBJ2-7 TRBV11-2 TGTGCCAGCAGTCAACTTCCCTACGAGCAGTACTTC CASSQLPYEQYF
NA few TRBJ2-1 TRBV10-2 TGCGCCAGCAGAGCCAATGAGCAGTTCTTC CASRANEQFF
NA NA TRBJ2-1 TRBV6-6 TGTGCCAGCATCCCGGGACACTGGTACAATGAGCAGTTCTTC CASIPGHWYNEQFF
NA NA TRBJ2-4 TRBV18 TGTGCCAGCTCACCACCGTTTGTTCGAAGTGGAGGGCCTCTAGCCAAAAACATTCAGTACTTC CASSPPFVRSGGPLAKNIQYF